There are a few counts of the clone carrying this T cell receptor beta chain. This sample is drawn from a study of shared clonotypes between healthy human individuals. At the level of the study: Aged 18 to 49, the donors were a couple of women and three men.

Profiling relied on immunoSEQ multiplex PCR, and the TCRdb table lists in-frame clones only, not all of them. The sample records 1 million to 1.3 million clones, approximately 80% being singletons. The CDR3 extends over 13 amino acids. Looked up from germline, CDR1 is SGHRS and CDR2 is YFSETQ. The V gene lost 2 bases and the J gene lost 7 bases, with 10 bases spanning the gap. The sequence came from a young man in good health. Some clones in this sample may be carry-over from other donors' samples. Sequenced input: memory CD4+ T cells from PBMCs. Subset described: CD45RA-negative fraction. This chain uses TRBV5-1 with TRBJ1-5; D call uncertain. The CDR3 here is CASSFRGEQPQHF. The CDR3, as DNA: TGCGCCAGCAGCTTTCGTGGGGAGCAGCCCCAGCATTTT. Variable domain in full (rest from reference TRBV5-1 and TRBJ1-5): KAGVTQTPRYLIKTRGQQVTLSCSPISGHRSVSWYQQTPGQGLQFLFEYFSETQRNKGNFPGRFSGRQFSNSRSEMNVSTLELGDSALYLCASSFRGEQPQHFGDGTRLSIL.